This passage covers 21 T cell receptor beta chains from one sample sequenced in a study of vaccination effects on CD4 cells after COVID-19. Before any sequencing was done, the ViraFEST assay used viral peptide pools to expand antigen-specific CD4+ T cells. Following a roughly 9-day culture, CD4+ T cells were purified. Subjects were given two BNT162b2 or mRNA-1273 vaccine doses. The assay was immunoSEQ multiplex PCR, and TCRdb's table has in-frame clones only and misses some. The sample shows roughly 43,000 clones, 65% to 80% of them seen only once. These receptors are not linked to any known antigen. The sample consisted of CD4+ T cells from PBMCs cultured with HCoV-OC43 spike peptides, taken after COVID-19 vaccination. Documented subset: HCoV-OC43 spike overlapping peptide pool stimulation. These receptors came from a human donor who received a COVID-19 vaccine.

This clone was found once. The chain has TRBV19 and TRBJ2-2; TRBD1 might be the D (5 bases). The V and J ends lost 1 base and 5 bases respectively, with 14 bases between them. The germline CDR1 and CDR2 sequences are LNHDA and SQIVND (reference sequence). This CDR3 contains 16 residues. This chain's CDR3 is CASSIGPRARTGELFF. CDR3 nucleotides: TGTGCCAGTAGTATAGGTCCCAGGGCTAGAACCGGGGAGCTGTTTTTT.

This clone was recorded a few times. The chain is built from TRBV6-5 and TRBJ1-2; D not certain. Trimming pared 2 bases from V and 7 bases from J, leaving 11 bases between. The CDR3 spans 13 residues. Germline CDR1 and CDR2: MNHEY and SVGAGI. CDR3 in DNA: TGTGCCAGCAGTTACGAGGGCCTAGGTGGCTACACCTTC. Protein sequence: CASSYEGLGGYTF.

This chain links TRBV5-5 with TRBJ1-3, with a tentative D call TRBD1 (6 bases). The CDR3 totals 16 residues. V was trimmed by 0 bases and J by 0 bases, leaving 10 bases between them. Germline CDR1 reads SGHKS; CDR2 reads YYEKEE (reference sequence). DNA of the CDR3: TGTGCCAGCAGCTTGGCGACAGGCCTCTCTGGAAACACCATATATTTT. This gives the protein CASSLATGLSGNTIYF.

The chain has TRBV6-5 and TRBJ1-2; D might be TRBD1 (6 bases). Germline V lookup: CDR1 MNHEY, CDR2 SVGAGI. V was clipped by 0 bases and J by 7 bases, with 12 bases between them. The CDR3 runs 14 residues. The CDR3 nucleotides are TGTGCCAGCAGTTACTCGCGTGGGACAACTGGCTACACCTTC. This sequence encodes CASSYSRGTTGYTF.

The chain is built from TRBV9 and TRBJ2-5, with 12 bases that match TRBD2. Germline CDR1 SGDLS, CDR2 YYNGEE. The CDR3 has 17 amino acids. Trimming took 4 bases from V and 5 from J; bases not matched to a gene: 12. Here the CDR3 DNA reads TGTGCCAGCAGCTACACCTGGACTAGCGGGAAGGGCGAGACCCAGTACTTC. Protein product: CASSYTWTSGKGETQYF.

The rearrangement uses TRBV6-2 or TRBV6-3 and TRBJ2-2, with D possibly matching TRBD2 (5 bases). The CDR3 is made up of 15 amino acids. V lost 2 bases and J lost 0, with 7 bases in between. The germline CDR1 and CDR2 sequences are MNHEY and SVGEGT. CDR3 in DNA: TGTGCCAGCAGTTACGCGGGCGCGAACACCGGGGAGCTGTTTTTT. Translated, it gives CASSYAGANTGELFF.

V and J are TRBV29-1 and TRBJ1-1; 9 nucleotides match TRBD1. The trim removed 7 bases at V and 10 bases at J, leaving 16 bases unmatched. This CDR3 comprises 14 residues. Germline-derived CDR1 and CDR2 are SQVTM and ANQGSEA. The CDR3, as DNA: TGCAGCGGACGGTACCGGGACAGGGCTTCGGTAGCTTTCTTT. Encoded protein: CSGRYRDRASVAFF.

The rearrangement uses TRBV9 and TRBJ2-1, with 13 bases identical to TRBD2. The CDR3 runs to 15 residues. Germline trimming cut 4 bases from V and 6 bases from J; bases unmatched to any gene: 4. Germline V CDR1 and CDR2: SGDLS, YYNGEE. The CDR3 sequence: CASSWTSGGRNEQFF. The CDR3, as DNA: TGTGCCAGCAGCTGGACTAGCGGGGGCCGCAATGAGCAGTTCTTC.

This clone was seen a single time. The V gene is TRBV5-1, the J gene TRBJ2-3; no clear D. V lost 6 bases, J lost 4 bases, and 24 bases lay in between. Germline CDR1 SGHRS, CDR2 YFSETQ. The CDR3 has 17 residues. CDR3 protein: CASNLDATFQSSDTQYF. In DNA, the CDR3 is TGCGCCAGCAACCTAGATGCTACCTTCCAGAGCTCAGATACGCAGTATTTT.

The CDR3 sequence: CASSPGDRARSWYGYTF. CDR3 in DNA: TGCGCCAGCAGCCCGGGGGACAGGGCAAGGTCGTGGTATGGCTACACCTTC. The chain joins TRBV5-1 to TRBJ1-2; 9 nucleotides match TRBD1. The germline gives CDR1 SGHRS, CDR2 YFSETQ. CDR3 length: 17 amino acids. J lost 5 bases, V lost 4 bases, and 15 bases had no gene match.

V gene TRBV2 combines with J gene TRBJ1-1; 7 bases match TRBD1. The trim removed 10 bases at V and 3 bases at J, leaving 8 bases unmatched. From germline, CDR1 is SNHLY and CDR2 FYNNEI. The CDR3 has 13 residues. The CDR3 DNA sequence: TGTGCCAACAAACAGGGGTCGGACACTGAAGCTTTCTTT. It translates to CANKQGSDTEAFF.

The chain uses TRBV18 and TRBJ1-5; no clear D. Between the trimmed V and J ends, which lost 3 bases and 2 bases, there was a span of 17 bases. Germline CDR1 KGHSH, CDR2 LQKENI. This CDR3 comprises 17 residues. The CDR3 DNA reads as TGTGCCAGCTCACCTGTATACATCTCTGGGGGCAATCAGCCCCAGCATTTT. Protein sequence: CASSPVYISGGNQPQHF.

This sequence joins TRBV19 and TRBJ1-1, with 11 bases identical to TRBD1. CDR1 LNHDA and CDR2 SQIVND come from the germline V gene (reference sequence). This CDR3 is built from 17 residues. The junction had 13 bases not matched to a gene; V was cut back by 4 bases and J by 6 bases. The CDR3 sequence: CASSNPGQGGSLSEAFF. The CDR3 nucleotides are TGTGCCAGTAGTAATCCGGGACAGGGGGGGAGTCTCTCTGAAGCTTTCTTT.

The chain employs TRBV5-1 and TRBJ1-2; TRBD1 agrees at 9 bases. Unmatched junction bases numbered 6, after V lost 7 bases and J lost 8 bases. From germline, CDR1 is SGHRS and CDR2 YFSETQ. The CDR3 length is 12 residues. Written as DNA, the CDR3 is TGCGCCAGCGTAGGGACAGGGAACGGCTACACCTTC. Translated, it gives CASVGTGNGYTF.

V is TRBV6-6 and J is TRBJ2-2, with 8 positions matching TRBD2. The CDR3 spans 14 residues. Germline loops: CDR1 MNHNY, CDR2 SVGAGI (reference sequence). The J segment lost 4 bases and the V segment lost 7 bases, leaving 5 bases of the junction unmatched. The CDR3 is CASNGGGGTGELFF. CDR3 bases: TGTGCCAGCAACGGGGGGGGAGGCACCGGGGAGCTGTTTTTT.

In regard to this clone: Its ends do not fully match the called genes, so a read error is possible. The V gene is TRBV2, the J gene TRBJ1-2; D remains ambiguous. This CDR3 is built from 13 residues. The V gene's germline CDR1 is SNHLY and CDR2 FYNNEI. As DNA, the CDR3 is TGTGCCAGCGGTGACGGACCTAACTATGGCTACACCTTC. Translation: CASGDGPNYGYTF.

The rearrangement joins TRBV6-5 to TRBJ1-6; the D is unclear. Trimming left V 0 bases short and J 10 bases short, with 13 bases between. Germline lookup yields CDR1 MNHEY and CDR2 SVGAGI. This CDR3 region has 15 residues. This CDR3 is CASSYSDPFDSPLHF. The CDR3 DNA sequence: TGTGCCAGCAGTTACTCCGACCCGTTCGACTCACCCCTCCACTTT.

The rearrangement uses TRBV10-3 and TRBJ1-1; perhaps TRBD1 as D (5 bases). The germline V gene encodes CDR1 ENHRY and CDR2 SYGVKD. The CDR3 sequence is 17 residues long. Between the trimmed V and J ends, which lost 10 bases and 0 bases, there was a span of 24 bases. The CDR3: CATIRLGRRIMNTEAFF. For the CDR3, the DNA is TGTGCCACCATTCGCTTGGGACGGAGGATAATGAACACTGAAGCTTTCTTT.

This clone was counted between two and nine times. The germline gene is not matched at one end of the junction; a read error may be the cause. This chain joins TRBV5-1 and TRBJ1-1, with TRBD1 as a possible D gene (5 bases). Germline CDR1 SGHRS, CDR2 YFSETQ. This CDR3 is 14 amino acids long. CDR3 loop: CASTLAGMNTEAFF. The CDR3 DNA is TGCGCCAGCACCTTGGCAGGGATGAACACTGAAGCTTTCTTT.

This chain links TRBV5-5 with TRBJ1-4; no definite D call. CDR3 length: 15 amino acids. V lost 0 bases and J 3 bases, leaving 9 bases between the germline ends. Germline loops: CDR1 SGHKS, CDR2 YYEKEE (reference sequence). CDR3 region: CASSLGDGPNEKLFF. The CDR3 nucleotides are TGTGCCAGCAGCTTGGGCGATGGGCCTAATGAAAAACTGTTTTTT.

DNA for the CDR3: TGTGCCAGCTCACCAGGTGAGAGCTCCTACGAGCAGTACTTC. The encoded protein is CASSPGESSYEQYF. V is TRBV18 and J is TRBJ2-7; D is undetermined. Germline loops: CDR1 KGHSH, CDR2 LQKENI. The CDR3 runs 14 residues. V shed 2 bases and J shed 0 bases, with 8 bases lying between them.